The entry below gives a single T cell receptor (beta chain) sequence along with its context. Antigen unknown. The repertoire was sequenced with immunoSEQ multiplex PCR; TCRdb's copy has only in-frame clones and lacks some. The profile covers approximately 590,000 clones, with nearly 97% appearing a single time and less than 0.13% taken by the ten largest. Naive CD8 cells comprised CD45RO-negative, CCR7-positively selected cells, excluding terminally differentiated effector memory CD45RA+ cells. The entry originates in a study of shared clonotypes between healthy human individuals. The study's findings and limits: Shared clonotypes: about 5.3% naive CD4, around 3.5% naive CD8, 2.3% memory CD4, under 0.5% memory CD8. The sampled material consisted only of blood, and tissue repertoires are likely to differ. Clonotype sharing among donors likely depends on sequencing depth.

There are 15 residues in the CDR3. V lost 1 base and J 8 bases, leaving 14 bases between the germline ends. Germline assignment: CDR1 SGHDN and CDR2 FVKESK. The chain couples TRBV14 to TRBJ1-4, with D possibly matching TRBD1 (5 bases). This clonotype was obtained from a woman in her thirties in good health. The sample consisted of naive CD8+ T cells sorted from blood. DNA of the CDR3: TGTGCCAGCAGCCAAGGAATAGGGGCTGTCGAAAAACTGTTTTTT. Its protein is CASSQGIGAVEKLFF.